These 20 T cell receptor beta chains came from one sample sequenced in a study of cytomegalovirus exposure and HLA in healthy donors (dated by TCRdb to between 2016 and 2019). Library preparation employed the immunoSEQ multiplex PCR assay. A mixture of 60 forward primers for TCR Vbeta segments and 13 reverse primers for TCR Jbeta segments was used in the multiplex PCR. Drawn from immuneACCESS, this table holds only the in-frame rearrangements with V and J called that TCRdb kept. Clones are partly lost; checked studies trace under half to an unresolved V gene and leave the rest unexplained. The sample has about 120,000 clones on record, 75% to 85% of them singletons. Clones ranked in the top ten supply 8.8% of the sample. The sample comprised PBMCs. These receptors all stem from a female donor in good health and CMV-seropositive.

The chain has TRBV7-2 and TRBJ2-6; D is uncertain. This CDR3 is 15 amino acids long. V lost 2 bases to trimming and J lost 2 bases, with 7 bases between them. The V gene's germline CDR1 is SGHTA and CDR2 FQGNSA. The CDR3 sequence: CASSLRLAGANVLTF. The CDR3 DNA follows: TGTGCCAGCAGCTTAAGATTAGCTGGGGCCAACGTCCTGACTTTC.

This sequence joins TRBV2 and TRBJ2-7; D uncertain. V was cut by 2 bases and J by 5 bases, with 10 bases left in between. The CDR3 runs to 13 residues. CDR1 is SNHLY, CDR2 FYNNEI, per germline. CDR3 amino acids: CASSEFRVDEQYF. CDR3 coding DNA: TGTGCCAGCAGTGAATTCCGGGTCGACGAGCAGTACTTC.

The V call is TRBV6-5, the J call TRBJ1-1; D is perhaps TRBD1 (5 bases). The V and J ends lost 8 bases and 4 bases respectively, with 20 bases between them. The CDR3 is 15 residues long. The germline V gene encodes CDR1 MNHEY and CDR2 SVGAGI. CDR3 DNA sequence: TGTGCCAGCTTCCCCCCCGGGGGAATGGGCACTGAAGCTTTCTTT. Translated: CASFPPGGMGTEAFF.

V usage is TRBV29-1 and J usage is TRBJ2-3, with TRBD2 as a possible D gene (5 bases). The CDR3 runs 15 residues. Germline CDR1 reads SQVTM; CDR2 reads ANQGSEA. Trimming cost V 7 bases and J 0 bases, with 17 bases left between them. This CDR3 is CSGPHRGLSTDTQYF. CDR3 sequence (DNA): TGCAGCGGCCCCCATAGAGGGTTGAGCACAGATACGCAGTATTTT.

J is TRBJ2-5 and V is TRBV7-3; 9 bases match TRBD2. V gave up 3 bases and J gave up 3 bases; unmatched junction bases: 5. The CDR3 spans 15 residues. Looked up from germline, CDR1 is SGHTA and CDR2 is FQGTGA. CDR3 residues: CASSFVAGAKETQYF. The CDR3 DNA reads as TGTGCCAGCAGCTTCGTAGCGGGGGCCAAAGAGACCCAGTACTTC.

The rearrangement uses TRBV29-1 and TRBJ1-6, with no clear D. Germline V gene data show CDR1 as SQVTM and CDR2 as ANQGSEA. This CDR3 is built from 13 residues. With 4 bases removed from V and 1 base from J, the gap between germline ends came to 5 bases. In DNA, the CDR3 is TGCAGCGTTGCAGGTTCCTATAATTCACCCCTCCACTTT. Residues: CSVAGSYNSPLHF.

V is TRBV7-2 and J is TRBJ1-1; 9 positions match TRBD1. The V gene end was trimmed by 3 bases and the J gene end by 7 bases; junction bases not matched to a gene: 9. Germline V gives CDR1 SGHTA, CDR2 FQGNSA. CDR3 length: 15 residues. The CDR3: CASSLIAGTGYEAFF. CDR3 in DNA: TGTGCCAGCAGCTTGATAGCCGGGACAGGGTATGAAGCTTTCTTT.

This clone showed up just once. This sequence joins TRBV11-2 and TRBJ2-7; 7 bases match TRBD1. From germline, CDR1 is SGHAT and CDR2 FQNNGV. The CDR3 loop spans 14 amino acids. Trimming cost V 5 bases and J 2 bases; bases outside gene matches: 6. The chain's CDR3 is CASSLLDRAYEQYF. In nucleotides, the CDR3 is TGTGCCAGCAGCCTATTAGACAGGGCCTACGAGCAGTACTTC.

The J gene is TRBJ2-7, the V gene TRBV5-1; 14 bases map to TRBD2. The germline CDR1 and CDR2 sequences are SGHRS and YFSETQ. This CDR3 has 14 amino acids. The V and J ends lost 5 bases and 6 bases, in that order; junction bases with no gene match: 4. CDR3 sequence (DNA): TGCGCCAGCAGACCCGGGACTAGCGGGGGCGAGCAGTACTTC. This codes for CASRPGTSGGEQYF.

The chain joins TRBV23-1 to TRBJ2-3, with 7 bases aligning to TRBD2. TRBV23-1 counts as an open reading frame of uncertain function. V lost 7 bases and J lost 8; bases outside the gene matches: 27. The CDR3 runs to 19 residues. The CDR3 DNA follows: TGCGCCAGCATCATCATTATTCCCGGGACTACCAACCGTGCAGGTACGCAGTATTTT. This encodes CASIIIIPGTTNRAGTQYF.

The gene calls are TRBV14 and TRBJ2-3; 9 bases match TRBD1. The CDR3 consists of 16 residues. Germline V gives CDR1 SGHDN, CDR2 FVKESK. The junction had 7 bases not matched to a gene; V was cut back by 4 bases and J by 2 bases. The CDR3 DNA follows: TGTGCCAGCAGCCTCTCCCGGACAGGGGTCACAGATACGCAGTATTTT. Translating gives CASSLSRTGVTDTQYF.

V usage is TRBV5-4 and J usage is TRBJ2-1; maybe TRBD1 (5 bases). This CDR3 comprises 15 residues. Germline loops: CDR1 SGHNT, CDR2 YYREEE (reference sequence). V lost 0 bases to trimming and J lost 6 bases, with 13 bases between them. The CDR3 nucleotides read TGTGCCAGCAGCTTGGAGTCCGCAGGGTCCAATGAGCAGTTCTTC. Translated: CASSLESAGSNEQFF. The variable domain in full, with the rest retrieved from reference TRBV5-4 and TRBJ2-1, is ETGVTQSPTHLIKTRGQQVTLRCSSQSGHNTVSWYQQALGQGPQFIFQYYREEENGRGNFPPRFSGLQFPNYSSELNVNALELDDSALYLCASSLESAGSNEQFFGPGTRLTVL.

Of note for this clone: Other DNA sequences in this sample translate to the same CDR3. V and J are TRBV9 and TRBJ2-7; 8 bases line up with TRBD1. V gave up 0 bases and J gave up 2 bases; unmatched junction bases: 1. The germline gives CDR1 SGDLS, CDR2 YYNGEE. This CDR3 is 14 amino acids long. The CDR3 protein is CASSVGDRTYEQYF. The CDR3 nucleotides are TGTGCCAGCAGCGTAGGGGACAGGACCTACGAGCAGTACTTC.

The V and J genes are TRBV30 and TRBJ2-1; 9 nucleotides match TRBD1. Germline values: CDR1 GTSNPN, CDR2 SVGIG (reference sequence). The CDR3 totals 14 residues. With V trimmed by 2 bases and J by 5 bases, 4 bases remained unmatched. The CDR3 nucleotides read TGTGCCTGGAGTTGGACAGGGGTCGACAATGAGCAGTTCTTC. This encodes CAWSWTGVDNEQFF.

This clone was observed a handful of times. The V and J genes are TRBV28 and TRBJ1-4; D gene ambiguous. The V and J ends lost 7 bases and 9 bases respectively, with 12 bases between them. Germline V gene data show CDR1 as MDHEN and CDR2 as SYDVKM. CDR3 length equals 12 residues. The CDR3 loop is CASTTGVKKLFF. CDR3 DNA sequence: TGTGCCAGCACCACTGGAGTCAAAAAACTGTTTTTT.

The rearrangement links TRBV15 to TRBJ2-7, with TRBD1 identical over 9 bases. The CDR3 has 16 amino acids. Germline V gene lookup returns CDR1 LNHNV and CDR2 YYDKDF (reference sequence). With 0 bases clipped from V and 6 bases from J, the junction kept 9 bases outside the gene matches. CDR3 region: CATSRDLGTGPVEQYF. CDR3 bases: TGTGCCACCAGCAGAGATTTGGGGACAGGGCCGGTCGAGCAGTACTTC. Drawing the rest from reference TRBV15 and TRBJ2-7, the complete variable domain is DAMVIQNPRYQVTQFGKPVTLSCSQTLNHNVMYWYQQKSSQAPKLLFHYYDKDFNNEADTPDNFQSRRPNTSFCFLDIRSPGLGDTAMYLCATSRDLGTGPVEQYFGPGTRLTVT.

The chain carries TRBV30 and TRBJ2-2; the D gene is possibly TRBD1 (6 bases). The CDR3 covers 14 residues. Per the germline V gene, CDR1 is GTSNPN and CDR2 is SVGIG (reference sequence). The V gene lost 3 bases and the J gene lost 3 bases, with 11 bases spanning the gap. CDR3 sequence: CAWSTTGDTGELFF. CDR3 sequence (DNA): TGTGCCTGGAGCACGACAGGAGACACCGGGGAGCTGTTTTTT.

The chain links TRBV15 to TRBJ2-2; 9 bases are shared with TRBD2. Per the germline V gene, CDR1 is LNHNV and CDR2 is YYDKDF (reference sequence). This CDR3 is 19 amino acids long. V shed 0 bases and J 6 bases; nucleotides not matched to a gene: 14. The CDR3 spells CATSRDPELGGGAPGELFF. For the CDR3, the DNA is TGTGCCACCAGCAGAGATCCGGAATTAGGCGGGGGGGCCCCCGGGGAGCTGTTTTTT.

The chain joins TRBV6-5 to TRBJ2-7, with 8 bases lining up with TRBD1. The CDR3 loop spans 15 amino acids. Looked up from germline, CDR1 is MNHEY and CDR2 is SVGAGI. Trimming took 6 bases from V and 0 from J; bases not matched to a gene: 7. The chain's CDR3 is CASRGGQANSYEQYF. The DNA of the CDR3 is TGTGCCAGCAGGGGGGGACAGGCGAACTCCTACGAGCAGTACTTC.

The chain is built from TRBV6-1 and TRBJ2-7; 9 bases fit TRBD1. V trimming: 5 bases; J trimming: 2 bases; junction bases outside the gene matches: 7. The CDR3 consists of 15 residues. Germline V CDR1 and CDR2: MNHNS, SASEGT. CDR3 in amino acids: CASSSAGQGAYEQYF. CDR3 DNA: TGTGCCAGCAGTTCTGCGGGACAGGGAGCCTACGAGCAGTACTTC.